The 17 T cell receptor beta chains below all came from one sample that was sequenced in a study of blood T cells in healthy people across ages. A second PCR of roughly 6 to 12 cycles used a sample-barcoded 5' primer and a J-beta primer mix. TCRdb fed the 5' RACE reads into MiXCR, producing one record per CDR3 protein. The profile shows 720,000 or so distinct CDR3 sequences, around two fifths of them singletons. The specimen was blood. The receptors were gathered from a man aged 80 or over in good health.

The sample holds a few counts of this clonotype. The CDR3 region has the DNA TGTGCCAGCAGCGCCCGACAGGCGATGAACACTGAAGCTTTCTTT. Translation gives CASSARQAMNTEAFF. V and J are TRBV7-2 and TRBJ1-1; tentative D call: TRBD1 (6 bases). V was trimmed by 5 bases and J by 0 bases, leaving 13 bases between them. The CDR3 contains 15 residues. From germline, CDR1 is SGHTA and CDR2 FQGNSA.

The gene calls are TRBV6-5 and TRBJ2-1, with D perhaps TRBD2 (6 bases). Germline CDR1 is MNHEY and CDR2 is SVGAGI. This CDR3 spans 16 amino acids. The V end was cut by 5 bases, the J end by 0 bases, with 14 bases between. This CDR3 reads CASSRPRRGSYNEQFF. For the CDR3, the DNA is TGTGCCAGCAGTCGACCCCGGAGGGGCTCCTACAATGAGCAGTTCTTC.

To note about this clonotype: A read error may produce the germline difference seen at one junction end. The rearrangement joins TRBV4-3 to TRBJ2-3; D may be TRBD2 (5 bases). The CDR3 totals 16 residues. Germline V gene data show CDR1 as LGHNA and CDR2 as YSLEER. The CDR3 region is CANSQEWTRGTDTQYF. The CDR3 bases are TGCGCCAACAGCCAAGAGTGGACGAGGGGCACAGATACGCAGTATTTT.

The chain recombines TRBV12-3 or TRBV12-4 with TRBJ2-5; D is uncertain. The V and J ends lost 6 bases and 11 bases respectively, with 28 bases between them. The CDR3 spans 16 residues. CDR3 in amino acids: CASSPPQKPSYNEQYF. The DNA for the CDR3 is TGTGCCAGCAGCCCACCACAGAAACCCTCCTACAATGAGCAGTACTTC.

The chain joins TRBV20-1 to TRBJ2-5; a possible D gene is TRBD2 (5 bases). The J call is in doubt because the DNA end fits TRBJ2-7 better. The CDR3 is made up of 12 amino acids. Germline CDR1 DFQATT, CDR2 SNEGSKA (reference sequence). The CDR3 is CSASYSVYEQYF. The CDR3 DNA follows: TGCAGTGCTAGCTATAGCGTCTACGAGCAGTACTTC.

The chain links TRBV3-1 to TRBJ2-3; 11 bases align to TRBD2. With V trimmed by 2 bases and J by 4 bases, 5 bases remained unmatched. Germline loops: CDR1 LGHDT, CDR2 YNNKEL (reference sequence). The CDR3 totals 16 residues. The CDR3 sequence: CASSQRSGGAPDTQYF. CDR3 coding DNA: TGTGCCAGCAGCCAACGTAGCGGGGGGGCCCCAGATACGCAGTATTTT.

This clonotype was counted between two and nine times. The chain combines TRBV6-6 with TRBJ1-1; D is undetermined. In germline, CDR1 is MNHNY, CDR2 SVGAGI (reference sequence). Trimming stripped 5 bases from V and 3 bases from J, with 10 bases between. CDR3 size: 13 residues. The CDR3 sequence: CASSDEQDTEAFF. CDR3 DNA sequence: TGTGCCAGCAGTGACGAACAAGACACTGAAGCTTTCTTT.

The chain employs TRBV7-2 and TRBJ2-5, with D possibly being TRBD1 or TRBD2 (5 bases each). This CDR3 is built from 14 residues. The germline V gene encodes CDR1 SGHTA and CDR2 FQGNSA. Trimming took 2 bases from V and 4 from J, leaving 11 bases between them. The CDR3 sequence: CASSLKIGGETQYF. CDR3 in DNA: TGTGCCAGCAGCTTAAAAATTGGGGGAGAGACCCAGTACTTC.

This clonotype was detected ten times or more. The chain uses TRBV20-1 and TRBJ2-4; D is perhaps TRBD1 (6 bases). Germline V gene data show CDR1 as DFQATT and CDR2 as SNEGSKA (reference sequence). The germline V and J ends were trimmed by 4 bases and 15 bases, with 16 bases remaining between them. The CDR3 consists of 11 residues. In DNA form, the CDR3 reads TGCAGTGCTAACCTAGGGGGTCTACCGTACTTC. Its translation: CSANLGGLPYF.

The chain combines TRBV5-6 with TRBJ2-1; D ambiguous. Germline-derived CDR1 and CDR2 are SGHDT and YYEEEE. The CDR3 loop spans 20 amino acids. V lost 4 bases to trimming and J lost 13 bases, with 39 bases between them. The CDR3 region has the DNA TGTGCCAGCAGCCCCGGAACGAATCTCAGGTTATCCCGGCGCCAAGAGACCCAGTTCTTC. Translation gives CASSPGTNLRLSRRQETQFF.

As to this clonotype: Given a much more abundant clone one base away, this may be a read error. The chain combines TRBV7-2 with TRBJ2-6, with D hard to call. Germline-derived CDR1 and CDR2 are SGHTA and FQGNSA. V was pared by 8 bases and J by 2 bases, with 16 bases between. The CDR3 spans 16 residues. In nucleotides, the CDR3 is TGTGCCAGCCGACCCCCACAAGGCCCTGGGGCCAACGTCCTGACTTTC. Its protein is CASRPPQGPGANVLTF.

This clonotype was seen ten or more times. V usage is TRBV11-3 and J usage is TRBJ2-3; 8 bases agree with TRBD1. CDR1 is SGHNT and CDR2 is YENEEA in the germline V gene. V trimming: 5 bases; J trimming: 3 bases; junction bases outside the gene matches: 7. This CDR3 spans 15 amino acids. This chain's CDR3 is CASSPRQGATDTQYF. For the CDR3, the DNA is TGTGCCAGCAGCCCGAGGCAGGGGGCAACAGATACGCAGTATTTT.

There are many counts of this clonotype. A read error is possible here, since a much larger clone lies one base away. J is TRBJ2-1 and V is TRBV20-1, with D possibly being TRBD2 (8 bases). The CDR3 is 17 residues long. The ends were cut back, 3 bases at V and 10 bases at J, with 28 bases in the middle. CDR1 is DFQATT, CDR2 SNEGSKA, per germline (reference sequence). The chain's CDR3 is CSASDLAGGGPRGEQFF. The CDR3 DNA reads TGCAGTGCTAGCGATCTAGCGGGCGGAGGCCCCAGGGGGGAGCAGTTCTTC.

The V gene is TRBV4-3, the J gene TRBJ1-4; 7 bases are shared with TRBD1. The V and J ends lost 4 bases and 5 bases, in that order; junction bases with no gene match: 7. The CDR3 contains 15 residues. CDR1 LGHNA and CDR2 YSLEER come from the germline V gene. The CDR3, as DNA: TGCGCCAGCAGCCGAAACAGGGGCCCAAATGAAAAACTGTTTTTT. As protein: CASSRNRGPNEKLFF.

The chain has TRBV5-1 and TRBJ2-4; 10 nucleotides line up with TRBD1. The J call is uncertain, as TRBJ2-7 better fits the DNA end. The CDR3 runs to 15 residues. Germline V gene lookup returns CDR1 SGHRS and CDR2 YFSETQ. DNA of the CDR3: TGCGCCAGCAGCGTAACCGGGACAGGGGACTACGAGCAGTACTTC. It translates to CASSVTGTGDYEQYF.

This clonotype occurred a few times. CDR3 sequence (DNA): TGTGCCAGCAGCCGGACGGGACAGGGGTACGAGCAGTACTTC. Translation gives CASSRTGQGYEQYF. The chain combines TRBV7-2 with TRBJ2-7, with 10 bases that match TRBD1. The CDR3 loop spans 14 amino acids. The V segment lost 5 bases and the J segment 4 bases; nucleotides outside the gene matches: 5. CDR1 SGHTA and CDR2 FQGNSA come from the germline V gene.

The chain couples TRBV19 to TRBJ1-4; the match to TRBD1 covers 8 bases. V was pared by 1 base and J by 8 bases, with 6 bases of the junction left unmatched. The V gene's germline CDR1 is LNHDA and CDR2 SQIVND (reference sequence). This CDR3 comprises 15 residues. CDR3 region: CASSIGGTGSEKLFF. Written as DNA, the CDR3 is TGTGCCAGTAGTATAGGCGGGACAGGAAGCGAAAAACTGTTTTTT.